One and the same sample provided the 22 T cell receptor beta chains below, sequenced in a study of OX40 agonist ivuxolimab in advanced cancers. Profiled with immunoSEQ multiplex PCR; TCRdb holds only in-frame clones, not every one. This table has tens of thousands of clones, about 81% appearing once. Specimen: CD4+ or CD8+ T cells sorted from blood, collected in a trial of the OX40 agonist ivuxolimab. The source of these receptors is an adult with an advanced solid tumor such as melanoma, head and neck, liver or kidney cancer.

This clone has only one observation. The J gene is TRBJ2-5, the V gene TRBV6-1; D unclear. V was shortened by 1 base and J by 2 bases, with 8 bases between the two germline ends. Germline V gene data show CDR1 as MNHNS and CDR2 as SASEGT. The CDR3 consists of 14 residues. The chain's CDR3 is CASSEVGRQETQYF. The CDR3 DNA follows: TGTGCCAGCAGTGAAGTAGGTCGGCAAGAGACCCAGTACTTC.

The rearrangement uses TRBV10-3 and TRBJ1-2; 7 bases line up with TRBD1. Germline CDR1 is ENHRY and CDR2 is SYGVKD. J lost 7 bases, V lost 5 bases, and 4 bases had no gene match. The CDR3 loop spans 12 amino acids. The CDR3, as DNA: TGTGCCATCAGTCGACAGGGCCCTGGCTACACCTTC. Translating gives CAISRQGPGYTF.

The chain is built from TRBV7-9 and TRBJ2-3; 7 nucleotides match TRBD2. The CDR3 consists of 15 residues. Trimming at V came to 3 bases and at J to 2 bases, leaving 5 bases not matched to a gene. Germline CDR1 and CDR2: SEHNR and FQNEAQ (reference sequence). The CDR3 DNA reads as TGTGCCAGCAGCTTGTCTAGCGGACCCACAGATACGCAGTATTTT. Its translation: CASSLSSGPTDTQYF. Full variable domain (outside the CDR3, taken from reference TRBV7-9 and TRBJ2-3): DTGVSQNPRHKITKRGQNVTFRCDPISEHNRLYWYRQTLGQGPEFLTYFQNEAQLEKSRLLSDRFSAERPKGSFSTLEIQRTEQGDSAMYLCASSLSSGPTDTQYFGPGTRLTVL.

This clone was seen a few times. The chain is built from TRBV2 and TRBJ1-3; D not resolved. The V and J ends lost 6 bases and 2 bases respectively, with 5 bases between them. The CDR3 has 12 residues. Germline CDR1 reads SNHLY; CDR2 reads FYNNEI. CDR3 protein: CASRLAGNTIYF. In nucleotides, the CDR3 is TGTGCCAGCAGACTGGCTGGAAACACCATATATTTT. The complete variable domain, with remaining parts taken from reference TRBV2 and TRBJ1-3, reads EPEVTQTPSHQVTQMGQEVILRCVPISNHLYFYWYRQILGQKVEFLVSFYNNEISEKSEIFDDQFSVERPDGSNFTLKIRSTKLEDSAMYFCASRLAGNTIYFGEGSWLTVV.

The gene calls are TRBV19 and TRBJ2-1; 10 bases are a match to TRBD2. CDR1 LNHDA and CDR2 SQIVND come from the germline V gene (reference sequence). V trimming: 2 bases; J trimming: 10 bases; junction bases outside the gene matches: 8. The CDR3 runs 15 residues. The CDR3 reads CASSIRLAGVEEQFF. The CDR3 DNA is TGTGCCAGTAGTATACGTCTAGCGGGAGTTGAAGAGCAGTTCTTC.

V is TRBV29-1 and J is TRBJ2-5; no definite D call. Germline assignment: CDR1 SQVTM and CDR2 ANQGSEA. V shed 8 bases and J shed 4 bases, with 20 bases lying between them. The CDR3 sequence is 14 residues long. Here the CDR3 reads CSTTLPRRAETQYF. CDR3 nucleotide sequence: TGCAGCACTACCCTTCCTAGAAGAGCAGAGACCCAGTACTTC.

This sequence joins TRBV4-3 and TRBJ2-7, with 10 bases that match TRBD2. From germline, CDR1 is LGHNA and CDR2 YSLEER. This CDR3 is built from 15 residues. Trimming at V came to 4 bases and at J to 3 bases, leaving 6 bases not matched to a gene. The CDR3 reads CASSRGLAADYEQYF. CDR3 coding DNA: TGCGCCAGCAGCCGTGGACTAGCGGCCGACTACGAGCAGTACTTC.

The rearrangement joins TRBV6-5 to TRBJ2-3, with 15 nucleotides matching TRBD2. Germline loops: CDR1 MNHEY, CDR2 SVGAGI. V shed 2 bases and J 8 bases; nucleotides not matched to a gene: 5. The CDR3 consists of 16 residues. CDR3 residues: CASSYRGLAGGRTQYF. In DNA, the CDR3 is TGTGCCAGCAGTTACCGAGGACTAGCGGGAGGGCGTACGCAGTATTTT.

This chain links TRBV27 with TRBJ2-5, with TRBD2 as a possible D gene (6 bases). Deletions cut 0 bases from V and 2 bases from J, with 16 bases between. The CDR3 is made up of 17 amino acids. The V gene's germline CDR1 is MNHEY and CDR2 SMNVEV (reference sequence). CDR3 sequence (DNA): TGTGCCAGCAGTTTATCGAGAGTACGGGGGACTCAAGAGACCCAGTACTTC. It yields the protein CASSLSRVRGTQETQYF.

The CDR3 sequence: CASISTGQVDEQYF. In nucleotides, the CDR3 is TGTGCCAGCATCTCAACGGGACAAGTCGACGAGCAGTACTTC. The V and J genes are TRBV21-1 and TRBJ2-7; TRBD1 is taken as the D call from the table, unchecked against the DNA. TRBV21-1 is annotated as a pseudogene. This CDR3 is 14 amino acids long.

This chain connects TRBV27 to TRBJ1-5; no clear D gene. Germline CDR1 is MNHEY and CDR2 is SMNVEV (reference sequence). V shed 6 bases and J shed 3 bases, with 12 bases lying between them. CDR3 length: 14 amino acids. CDR3 region: CASRPIGANQPQHF. The CDR3 nucleotides read TGTGCCAGCAGACCCATAGGCGCCAATCAGCCCCAGCATTTT.

The V gene is TRBV5-1, the J gene TRBJ2-1; 16 nucleotides agree with TRBD2. Germline CDR1 reads SGHRS; CDR2 reads YFSETQ. This CDR3 spans 17 amino acids. Unmatched junction bases numbered 9, after V lost 4 bases and J lost 8 bases. CDR3 nucleotide sequence: TGCGCCAGCAGCCCCGGGACTAGCGGGAGGGCAGGCGATGAGCAGTTCTTC. This codes for CASSPGTSGRAGDEQFF.

The rearrangement uses TRBV11-3 and TRBJ2-3; D remains unclear. Germline V lookup: CDR1 SGHNT, CDR2 YENEEA. The V gene lost 1 base and the J gene lost 6 bases, with 11 bases spanning the gap. This CDR3 is 14 amino acids long. CDR3 nucleotides: TGTGCCAGCAGCTTAGGGCCGGGTGCGGATACGCAGTATTTT. Translation: CASSLGPGADTQYF.

Of note for this clone: Different DNA sequences within this sample yield the same CDR3. The V call is TRBV29-1, the J call TRBJ2-7; 7 nucleotides match TRBD1. Germline trimming cut 4 bases from V and 2 bases from J; bases unmatched to any gene: 2. CDR1 and CDR2 from the germline V gene are SQVTM and ANQGSEA. CDR3 length: 12 amino acids. The CDR3 bases are TGCAGCGTTGGGACAGGTACCTACGAGCAGTACTTC. Translating gives CSVGTGTYEQYF.

The chain is built from TRBV5-6 and TRBJ2-2; no reliable D call. The V gene lost 3 bases and the J gene lost 2 bases, with 5 bases spanning the gap. The CDR3 loop spans 13 amino acids. Germline CDR1 reads SGHDT; CDR2 reads YYEEEE. The CDR3 loop is CASSSTNTGELFF. The CDR3 nucleotides read TGTGCCAGCAGCTCTACTAACACCGGGGAGCTGTTTTTT.

Comments on this clone: The junction does not match germline at one end; this may be a read error. The chain joins TRBV6-1 to TRBJ1-2; no firm D call. The CDR3 sequence is 11 residues long. Germline lookup yields CDR1 MNHNS and CDR2 SASEGT. As DNA, the CDR3 is TGTGCCGGCAGAACTAACTATGGCTACACCTTC. Amino acid sequence: CAGRTNYGYTF.

This chain uses TRBV7-2 with TRBJ1-1; 7 bases line up with TRBD1. The CDR3 runs to 15 residues. The germline V gene has CDR1 SGHTA and CDR2 FQGNSA. V dropped 1 base and J dropped 2; count of bases not matched to a gene: 4. CDR3 in amino acids: CASSLVTGVNTEAFF. The CDR3 DNA reads TGTGCCAGCAGCTTAGTAACAGGGGTAAACACTGAAGCTTTCTTT.

V gene TRBV4-3 combines with J gene TRBJ2-1; D is uncertain. Trimming left V 0 bases short and J 2 bases short, with 17 bases between. CDR1 LGHNA and CDR2 YSLEER come from the germline V gene. CDR3 length: 18 amino acids. CDR3 sequence: CASSQDVIASEPYNEQFF. In nucleotides, the CDR3 is TGCGCCAGCAGCCAAGATGTTATTGCGAGCGAACCCTACAATGAGCAGTTCTTC.

The V call is TRBV7-9, the J call TRBJ2-1, with D perhaps TRBD1 or TRBD2 (5 bases each). CDR1 is SEHNR, CDR2 FQNEAQ, per germline (reference sequence). V was trimmed by 4 bases and J by 4 bases, leaving 11 bases between them. The CDR3 covers 14 residues. In nucleotides, the CDR3 is TGTGCCAGCAGCTCCATGAGGGGATACAATGAGCAGTTCTTC. Translating gives CASSSMRGYNEQFF.

The chain couples TRBV30 to TRBJ1-4; D call uncertain. Germline CDR1 is GTSNPN and CDR2 is SVGIG (reference sequence). The V end lost 0 bases, the J end lost 8 bases, and 10 bases lay between the germline ends. There are 13 residues in the CDR3. The CDR3 region is CAWSVRPWEKLFF. The CDR3 bases are TGTGCCTGGAGTGTACGGCCCTGGGAAAAACTGTTTTTT.

This chain links TRBV5-5 with TRBJ2-1; 8 bases fit TRBD2. The CDR3 spans 16 residues. V lost 0 bases and J lost 6; bases outside the gene matches: 8. The germline V gene encodes CDR1 SGHKS and CDR2 YYEKEE (reference sequence). CDR3 sequence reads: CASSLVGSGTPNEQFF. The CDR3 region has the DNA TGTGCCAGCAGCTTGGTCGGTAGCGGGACGCCCAATGAGCAGTTCTTC.

The chain employs TRBV11-3 and TRBJ2-7; TRBD2 agrees at 10 bases. V gave up 1 base and J gave up 7 bases; unmatched junction bases: 16. Germline V gene sequence: CDR1 SGHNT, CDR2 YENEEA. The CDR3 sequence is 18 residues long. CDR3 sequence reads: CASSLVHTGSGRAAEQYF. CDR3 coding DNA: TGTGCCAGCAGCTTAGTGCATACGGGGAGCGGGAGGGCCGCGGAGCAGTACTTC.